The entry below describes one T cell receptor (beta chain). This entry belongs to a study of blood T cell repertoires in COVID-19. Across the whole study: Whether acute or convalescent, the COVID-19 samples came from the United States, Italy and Spain. The cDNA or gDNA used as material had been derived from T cells, B-cell-depleted T cells, or PBMCs.

The length of the CDR3 is 14 residues. V was clipped by 3 bases and J by 2 bases; unmatched bases: 2. Looked up from germline, CDR1 is MNHEY and CDR2 is SMNVEV (reference sequence). In the authors' methods: The authors estimated nucleated cell counts from reference gene primer amplification. The assay was immunoSEQ multiplex PCR, and TCRdb's table has in-frame clones only and misses some. From that table come the V and J calls and clone size; the DNA was used to work out D and trimming. This sample has 100,000 to 150,000 clones, with about 82% found just once. The sample taken for sequencing was peripheral blood. This chain links TRBV27 with TRBJ2-3; the match to TRBD2 covers 7 bases. The origin of this receptor is a human donor in a cohort sampled during active COVID-19. The CDR3 DNA reads as TGTGCCAGCAGTTTGCTAGCGGTCACAGATACGCAGTATTTT. Translation: CASSLLAVTDTQYF.